The entry below describes one TCR beta chain. This receptor's antigen is unknown. Base qualities are not provided; no much larger clone lies one nucleotide away. The CDR3 contains 16 residues, cysteine and phenylalanine counted. CDR3 DNA is the only sequence kept; it has 48 bases, read in frame from the first base. V is cut by 5 bases and J by 4 bases, and the space between the germline ends is 21 bases. Taken from the germline V gene (reference sequence), the CDR1 and CDR2 loops are SGHNT and YYREEE. The data originate from a study of beta chain features in type 1 diabetes (dated by TCRdb to 2016 to 2018). With respect to the entire study: Mean age, gender distribution, total cell number and subset yield did not differ between patients and healthy donors. A total of around 100 million sorted cells were examined across all samples, and RNA yield correlated strongly with the number of cells per subset. The study compared the TCRB repertoires of sorted circulating CD4+ T cell subsets in recently diagnosed type 1 diabetes patients with those in matched healthy donors. Regulatory and stem cell-like memory subsets were isolated from only 8 patients and about 8 healthy donors, whereas naive and central memory subsets came from all 30 or so donors. What the work shows at the level of the full study, not this receptor alone: HLA sub-analyses involved small numbers of individuals, so any influence of HLA type on TCRB rearrangement remained unresolved. A moderate but significant shortening of TCRB CDR3 length was observed in type 1 diabetes patients in all four CD4+ subsets. Naive, central memory and regulatory TCRB repertoires appeared to be more similar among patients than among healthy donors. Because cDNA rather than genomic DNA was sequenced, highly expressing activated cells could have been over-represented, although no difference in activation and CD3 levels was found between groups. Patients with type 1 diabetes made fewer insertions and deleted more nucleotides at VDJ recombination sites, implying thymic rearrangement abnormalities. Shorter templates might have been favored by PCR, but patient and control samples were amplified and corrected together, so both groups would have been affected equally by any skew.

All of the isolated RNA was reverse transcribed with the High Capacity cDNA Reverse Transcription Kit, so expressed TCRB transcripts were sequenced. Naive, central memory and regulatory T cell samples underwent deep immunoSEQ sequencing, averaging around 3.9 million total reads per sample. After sorted cells were lysed in RLT buffer, RNA was extracted with DNase-treated RNeasy Micro or Mini kits, with the choice depending on cell number. Each cell subset was processed separately to prevent cross-contamination, with patient and healthy donor samples processed together. The immunoSEQ multiplex PCR was used to amplify TCRB sequences from cDNA, yielding 87-bp fragments that span the CDR3 region. Sequencing of the amplicons was performed on the Illumina HiSeq platform. The authors processed their data as follows. Synthetic template baselines were used to correct PCR bias computationally, reads within Hamming distance 2 were collapsed together, and singletons that could not be merged were discarded. Reads were aligned against IMGT so that V, D and J genes, CDR3 length and insertions or deletions at six rearrangement sites could be assigned. Within each subset, clonotype counts were normalized to sorted cell number, and only after that were true diversity and Gini coefficients computed with the tcR R package. Repertoire sharing was quantified using the overlap coefficient calculated on TCRB nucleotide sequences. As a proxy for the pre-selection repertoire, out-of-frame TCRB sequences from naive cells were analyzed. What TCRdb holds here is the immuneACCESS table cut down to in-frame rearrangements. Part of the clones is not present; checked against another copy, under half of the missing clones reflect an unresolved V gene, and the others are unexplained. D and trimming come from the DNA, and the V and J calls and clone size come from that table. The sample table shows 150,000 to 200,000 clones, and roughly 60% are seen once. The ten biggest clones cover approximately 0.09% of the sample.

A single peripheral blood draw of about 120 mL on average was collected from each donor into heparinised tubes. A BD FACSAria II and a panel including CD45RO, CCR7, CD25, CD127, CD95 and CD27 were used to sort naive, central memory, regulatory and stem cell-like memory CD4+ T cells. All sorted populations exceeded 95% purity. Right away, PBMCs were isolated by Lymphoprep density gradient centrifugation and were stained directly, with no culture step. So that batch effects would be minimized, each experiment stained and sorted samples in pairs, pairing one healthy donor with one patient. Sample: naive CD4+ T cells from blood. Taken with the paper, the label for cell subset or site translates to: true naive CD4+ T cells. The TCR was taken from a man aged 25 to 40 with type 1 diabetes. The chain is made from TRBV5-4 and TRBJ2-5, with a tentative D gene TRBD2 over 5 matching bases. CDR3 sequence: CASSSGTRVTSETQYF. The nucleotide sequence is TGTGCCAGCAGTTCGGGTACGAGGGTGACATCAGAGACCCAGTACTTC.